This T cell receptor beta chain is from a study of T cell changes during pregnancy in multiple sclerosis. This CDR3 region has 14 residues. The germline V gene encodes CDR1 SQVTM and CDR2 ANQGSEA. V lost 6 bases and J 4 bases, leaving 18 bases between the germline ends. The repertoire was sequenced with immunoSEQ multiplex PCR; TCRdb's copy has only in-frame clones and lacks some. The sample contains about 42,000 clones, approximately 90% of which appear only once. Sequenced material: CD4+ T cells from peripheral blood mononuclear cells, taken in the second trimester of pregnancy. This sequence joins TRBV29-1 and TRBJ1-1; D unclear. The source is a female donor with multiple sclerosis, enrolled in a pregnancy study. The CDR3 DNA reads as TGCAGCGTAACCCCCAGACTCGTAACCACTGAAGCTTTCTTT. It translates to CSVTPRLVTTEAFF.